The present T cell receptor (beta chain) was sequenced within a study of blood T cells in healthy people across ages. Study-level findings and limits: Unsorted PBMCs blocked a conclusive comparison of naive and antigen-experienced cells. Both naive CD4+ cell counts and diversity were greater in long-lived donors than in aged donors.

A J-beta primer mix and a sample-barcoded 5' primer were used in a second PCR of about 7 to 11 cycles. From the 5' RACE reads, TCRdb called clonotypes with MiXCR, one entry per CDR3 protein. The table shows a few hundred thousand distinct CDR3 sequences, with around 27% occurring only once. Per germline, CDR1 SGHNT and CDR2 YENEEA. CDR3 length: 15 residues. Trimming cost V 4 bases and J 3 bases; bases outside gene matches: 4. The sample holds a few counts of this clonotype. Its target is unknown. The same sample was also used in a study of T cells of mothers and their children.

This TCR was sampled from a boy aged 2 to 10 in good health. The rearrangement links TRBV11-3 to TRBJ2-2, with 8 bases that match TRBD1. Sequencing used blood. The CDR3: CASSSTGGHTGELFF. As DNA, the CDR3 is TGTGCCAGCAGCTCCACAGGGGGGCACACCGGGGAGCTGTTTTTT.